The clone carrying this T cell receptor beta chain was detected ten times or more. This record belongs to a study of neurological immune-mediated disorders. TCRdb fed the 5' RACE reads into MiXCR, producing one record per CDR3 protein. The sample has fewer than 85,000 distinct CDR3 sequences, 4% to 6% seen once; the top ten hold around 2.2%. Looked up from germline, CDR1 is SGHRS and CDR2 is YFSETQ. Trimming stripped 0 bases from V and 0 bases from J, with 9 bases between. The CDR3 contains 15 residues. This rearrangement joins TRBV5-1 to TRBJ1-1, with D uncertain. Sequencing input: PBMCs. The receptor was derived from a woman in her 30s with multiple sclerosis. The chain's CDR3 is CASSLDLGLNTEAFF. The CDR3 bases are TGCGCCAGCAGCTTGGATTTGGGCCTGAACACTGAAGCTTTCTTT.